The 25 T cell receptor beta chains below were found in one sample sequenced in a study of blood T cell repertoires in COVID-19. Assay used: immunoSEQ multiplex PCR; TCRdb lists only in-frame clones, some missing. Of 51,000 or so clones detected, approximately 82% appear once; the ten largest clones hold around 7.2%. Sequenced: peripheral blood. These receptor sequences come from a man aged 70 or older with active COVID-19.

This clone is a singleton in its sample. V usage is TRBV25-1 and J usage is TRBJ2-1; TRBD1 matches 12 bases. V lost 5 bases and J lost 9; bases outside the gene matches: 11. The germline CDR1 and CDR2 sequences are MGHDK and SYGVNS. The CDR3 totals 16 residues. The CDR3 nucleotides read TGTGCCAGCAGTCGGGCCGGGACAGGGGGCATGAGTGAGCAGTTCTTC. As protein: CASSRAGTGGMSEQFF.

The chain combines TRBV30 with TRBJ1-6; tentative D call: TRBD1 (5 bases). In germline, CDR1 is GTSNPN, CDR2 SVGIG (reference sequence). The length of the CDR3 is 14 residues. The V end lost 4 bases, the J end lost 4 bases, and 11 bases lay between the germline ends. CDR3 sequence: CAWNPRGYNSPLHF. In DNA form, the CDR3 reads TGTGCCTGGAATCCGCGGGGGTATAATTCACCCCTCCACTTT.

The rearrangement links TRBV6-5 to TRBJ1-1; TRBD1 agrees at 7 bases. CDR1 is MNHEY, CDR2 SVGAGI, per germline. V was clipped by 6 bases and J by 4 bases; unmatched bases: 5. The CDR3 is 13 amino acids. Here the CDR3 DNA reads TGTGCCAGCAGCAATGCAGGGGGCACTGAAGCTTTCTTT. This gives the protein CASSNAGGTEAFF.

This chain connects TRBV4-1 to TRBJ2-7, with D maybe TRBD1 (5 bases). The CDR3 length is 15 residues. The V gene lost 1 base and the J gene lost 2 bases, with 12 bases spanning the gap. CDR1 MGHRA and CDR2 YSYEKL come from the germline V gene. CDR3 residues: CASSQVVGPTYEQYF. The CDR3 DNA follows: TGCGCCAGCAGCCAAGTAGTGGGGCCTACCTACGAGCAGTACTTC.

The rearrangement links TRBV7-2 to TRBJ2-7, with 8 bases identical to TRBD1. CDR3 length: 13 amino acids. The trim removed 1 base at V and 7 bases at J, leaving 3 bases unmatched. The V gene's germline CDR1 is SGHTA and CDR2 FQGNSA. CDR3 residues: CASSLVRGQEQYF. CDR3 bases: TGTGCCAGCAGCTTAGTCAGGGGGCAGGAGCAGTACTTC.

This clone was recorded once. The V call is TRBV10-2, the J call TRBJ2-3, with D possibly being TRBD2 (6 bases). The CDR3 covers 15 residues. Germline-derived CDR1 and CDR2 are WSHSY and SAAADI. V dropped 8 bases and J dropped 1 base, with 16 bases sitting between them. The CDR3 reads CASRDSPRGTDTQYF. CDR3 in DNA: TGCGCCAGCCGGGACTCGCCGCGGGGCACAGATACGCAGTATTTT.

The chain carries TRBV9 and TRBJ2-2, with 7 bases aligning to TRBD2. The CDR3 runs 17 residues. V trimming: 2 bases; J trimming: 0 bases; junction bases outside the gene matches: 7. The germline gives CDR1 SGDLS, CDR2 YYNGEE. This CDR3 reads CASSVPFSGPNTGELFF. The CDR3 region has the DNA TGTGCCAGCAGCGTCCCCTTTAGCGGGCCGAACACCGGGGAGCTGTTTTTT.

V is TRBV7-3 and J is TRBJ1-1; D not certain. Trimming pared 3 bases from V and 4 bases from J, leaving 9 bases between. The CDR3 sequence is 13 residues long. Germline loops: CDR1 SGHTA, CDR2 FQGTGA. CDR3 in DNA: TGTGCCAGCAGCTTCACTCTTACCACTGAAGCTTTCTTT. It encodes CASSFTLTTEAFF.

A few counts support this clone. J is TRBJ1-5 and V is TRBV30, with D possibly being TRBD1 (5 bases). The CDR3 runs to 12 residues. Germline-derived CDR1 and CDR2 are GTSNPN and SVGIG (reference sequence). The ends were cut back, 4 bases at V and 7 bases at J, with 11 bases in the middle. CDR3 nucleotides: TGTGCCTGGAAAGGGGCAGGGCAGCCCCAGCATTTT. The encoded protein is CAWKGAGQPQHF. The full variable domain, in which reference TRBV30 and TRBJ1-5 provide the parts outside the CDR3, is SQTIHQWPATLVQPVGSPLSLECTVEGTSNPNLYWYRQAAGRGLQLLFYSVGIGQISSEVPQNLSASRPQDRQFILSSKKLLLSDSGFYLCAWKGAGQPQHFGDGTRLSIL.

This clone was recorded once. V is TRBV7-3 and J is TRBJ2-3; 9 bases match TRBD2. V gave up 5 bases and J gave up 4 bases; unmatched junction bases: 7. The CDR3 runs 15 residues. The germline V gene has CDR1 SGHTA and CDR2 FQGTGA. In DNA, the CDR3 is TGTGCCAGCAGCACCCTGGGACTAGCTTCAGATACGCAGTATTTT. This sequence encodes CASSTLGLASDTQYF.

This rearrangement joins TRBV7-2 to TRBJ1-1, with 9 positions matching TRBD1. The ends lost 2 bases at V and 1 base at J; junction bases unmatched: 2. This CDR3 region has 15 residues. Germline V gene data show CDR1 as SGHTA and CDR2 as FQGNSA. The CDR3 DNA reads TGTGCCAGCAGCTTAATGGGACAGGGGAACACTGAAGCTTTCTTT. Its protein product is CASSLMGQGNTEAFF.

This clone was counted only a few times. The rearrangement uses TRBV6-6 and TRBJ1-5; a possible D gene is TRBD1 (6 bases). The length of the CDR3 is 15 residues. Looked up from germline, CDR1 is MNHNY and CDR2 is SVGAGI (reference sequence). V was trimmed by 0 bases and J by 4 bases, leaving 10 bases between them. The CDR3 DNA reads as TGTGCCAGCAGTTACTCGAGTCAGGGGAATCAGCCCCAGCATTTT. Translating it yields CASSYSSQGNQPQHF.

This clone has only one observation. V and J are TRBV5-6 and TRBJ2-7; D perhaps matches TRBD2 (6 bases). Per germline, CDR1 SGHDT and CDR2 YYEEEE. V was cut by 6 bases and J by 1 base, with 20 bases left in between. The CDR3 extends over 16 amino acids. CDR3 region: CASNPPGSRGSYEQYF. The CDR3, as DNA: TGTGCCAGCAATCCGCCGGGGAGTCGGGGGTCCTACGAGCAGTACTTC.

The chain carries TRBV6-5 and TRBJ1-5, with 7 bases that match TRBD1. This CDR3 region has 13 residues. Germline CDR1 MNHEY, CDR2 SVGAGI. With V trimmed by 5 bases and J by 5 bases, 3 bases remained unmatched. CDR3 region: CASSTQGDQPQHF. As DNA, the CDR3 is TGTGCCAGCAGTACCCAGGGGGATCAGCCCCAGCATTTT.

This clone has more than one count but fewer than ten. The V gene is TRBV28, the J gene TRBJ1-5; 11 bases agree with TRBD1. J gave up 6 bases and V 3 bases, and 7 bases lay outside the gene matches. This CDR3 is 16 amino acids long. CDR1 MDHEN and CDR2 SYDVKM come from the germline V gene. The CDR3 nucleotides are TGTGCCAGCAGTTTCTTAGGACAGGGGGCGGGTCAGCCCCAGCATTTT. It translates to CASSFLGQGAGQPQHF.

In the case of this clone: The germline gene is not matched at one end of the junction; a read error may be the cause. This chain joins TRBV7-8 and TRBJ2-1, with TRBD2 identical over 9 bases. CDR1 and CDR2 from the germline V gene are SGHVS and FQNEAQ. This CDR3 comprises 12 residues. CDR3 amino acids: CASSARGTSSVF. The CDR3, as DNA: TGTGCCAGCAGCGCCAGGGGGACTAGCTCCGTCTTC.

This clone was seen a handful of times. The chain uses TRBV19 and TRBJ1-1; TRBD1 is a possible D gene (5 bases). V lost 8 bases and J lost 1, with 14 bases in between. The CDR3 covers 14 residues. The germline gives CDR1 LNHDA, CDR2 SQIVND (reference sequence). The CDR3 is CASGLMGGNTEAFF. Written as DNA, the CDR3 is TGTGCCAGTGGTTTAATGGGGGGGAACACTGAAGCTTTCTTT.

This CDR3 reads CASSELGGGQAFF. CDR3 bases: TGTGCCAGCAGTGAACTGGGGGGGGGTCAAGCTTTCTTT. The chain uses TRBV25-1 and TRBJ1-1; weak D call: TRBD1 (5 bases). The V end lost 2 bases, the J end lost 9 bases, and 13 bases lay between the germline ends. CDR1 and CDR2 from the germline V gene are MGHDK and SYGVNS. The CDR3 is 13 amino acids.

The rearrangement links TRBV5-1 to TRBJ2-3; D might be TRBD2 (6 bases). Germline lookup yields CDR1 SGHRS and CDR2 YFSETQ. Trimming cost V 3 bases and J 3 bases, with 14 bases left between them. The CDR3 loop spans 15 amino acids. The CDR3 coding sequence is TGCGCCAGCAGCTCGTGGGGGGAGAGTACAGATACGCAGTATTTT. Translation: CASSSWGESTDTQYF. Full variable domain (outside the CDR3, taken from reference TRBV5-1 and TRBJ2-3): KAGVTQTPRYLIKTRGQQVTLSCSPISGHRSVSWYQQTPGQGLQFLFEYFSETQRNKGNFPGRFSGRQFSNSRSEMNVSTLELGDSALYLCASSSWGESTDTQYFGPGTRLTVL.

V usage is TRBV27 and J usage is TRBJ2-4; a weak D match, TRBD2 (5 bases). Germline V gives CDR1 MNHEY, CDR2 SMNVEV (reference sequence). This CDR3 has 17 residues. V lost 2 bases to trimming and J lost 6 bases, with 20 bases between them. The CDR3 sequence is CASSLSRTPAVVNIQYF. CDR3 coding DNA: TGTGCCAGCAGTTTAAGTCGAACACCAGCGGTGGTAAACATTCAGTACTTC.

The chain carries TRBV18 and TRBJ1-3; D call uncertain. The germline V gene has CDR1 KGHSH and CDR2 LQKENI. Trimming shortened V by 0 bases and J by 0 bases, and 12 bases separated the two germline ends. CDR3 length equals 17 residues. The CDR3 loop is CASSPPGIQSSGNTIYF. The CDR3 nucleotides are TGTGCCAGCTCACCACCGGGCATTCAGAGCTCTGGAAACACCATATATTTT.

This clone was seen a handful of times. The chain joins TRBV24-1 to TRBJ2-3; perhaps TRBD1 as D (5 bases). This CDR3 has 15 residues. V was trimmed by 3 bases and J by 3 bases, leaving 12 bases between them. Germline values: CDR1 KGHDR, CDR2 SFDVKD. The chain's CDR3 is CATSDPPQGTDTQYF. In DNA form, the CDR3 reads TGTGCCACCAGTGATCCCCCTCAGGGTACAGATACGCAGTATTTT.

This sequence joins TRBV28 and TRBJ1-5; D ambiguous. Trimming removed 3 bases at V and 2 bases at J, with 2 bases between. Germline assignment: CDR1 MDHEN and CDR2 SYDVKM. The CDR3 consists of 12 residues. This CDR3 is CASSFGNQPQHF. The DNA of the CDR3 is TGTGCCAGCAGTTTCGGCAATCAGCCCCAGCATTTT.

The chain uses TRBV4-2 and TRBJ1-5; TRBD1 is a possible D gene (5 bases). Per the germline V gene, CDR1 is LGHNA and CDR2 is YNFKEQ. V was pared by 0 bases and J by 6 bases, with 12 bases between. The CDR3 consists of 15 residues. CDR3 in DNA: TGTGCCAGCAGCCAAGATCCAGGGATCAGTCAGCCCCAGCATTTT. Translating it yields CASSQDPGISQPQHF.

The V and J genes are TRBV10-3 and TRBJ1-3; TRBD1 agrees at 10 bases. V shed 4 bases and J 1 base; nucleotides not matched to a gene: 4. This CDR3 region has 16 residues. Germline CDR1 reads ENHRY; CDR2 reads SYGVKD. CDR3 in DNA: TGTGCCATCAGTGGCCGACAGGGGGCTTCTGGAAACACCATATATTTT. Protein sequence: CAISGRQGASGNTIYF.